This T cell receptor (beta chain) was sequenced in a study of cytomegalovirus exposure and HLA in healthy donors. At the level of the study: As released early, the data held 70 million to 100 million unique TCRs from HLA-typed donors.

Overall study results and limits: Highly shared sequence variants in one cluster were likely a sequencing artifact. Fewer N-insertions (relative to the approximately 700-donor mean) were reportedly seen in an Asian-associated ancestry cluster in a later analysis.

The PCR made use of 60 Vbeta and 13 Jbeta primers. Measured with immunoSEQ multiplex PCR; TCRdb has only the in-frame clones, and not every one. This sample has 150,000 to 200,000 clones, with roughly 80% found just once. Trimming removed 0 bases from V and 0 bases from J, with 6 bases in between. The CDR3 spans 15 residues. The V gene's germline CDR1 is SGHRS and CDR2 YFSETQ. For this clone: Its antigen is as yet unknown.

J is TRBJ2-2 and V is TRBV5-1; tentatively, D is TRBD2 (6 bases). This clonotype was obtained from a male donor in good health and CMV-seropositive. Sequenced: PBMCs. The CDR3 DNA sequence: TGCGCCAGCAGCTTGGGCGGGGCGAACACCGGGGAGCTGTTTTTT. Protein product: CASSLGGANTGELFF.